This passage covers 28 T cell receptor beta chains from one sample sequenced in a study of T-cell reconstitution after alpha-beta-depleted transplantation in children. Unique molecular identifiers were built into the TCRbeta library. TCRdb called the PCR reads again in MiXCR, with one record for every CDR3 protein. This table holds 450,000 to 700,000 distinct CDR3 sequences, about a quarter found once. The material sequenced was PBMCs, taken before TCRalphabeta/CD19-depleted stem cell transplant. The receptor set was obtained from a boy under two years old with Wiskott-Aldrich syndrome, due to receive a stem cell transplant.

This clonotype was detected a few times. J is TRBJ1-1 and V is TRBV10-3; no reliable D call. Trimming shortened V by 6 bases and J by 4 bases, and 12 bases separated the two germline ends. The CDR3 is made up of 13 amino acids. The germline gives CDR1 ENHRY, CDR2 SYGVKD. The DNA of the CDR3 is TGTGCCATCAGAGCCGTAGTAGGCACTGAAGCTTTCTTT. Amino acids: CAIRAVVGTEAFF.

The gene calls are TRBV24-1 and TRBJ2-1; 8 nucleotides align to TRBD1. With 4 bases clipped from V and 9 bases from J, the junction kept 4 bases outside the gene matches. Germline V gene lookup returns CDR1 KGHDR and CDR2 SFDVKD. The CDR3 runs 13 residues. The CDR3, as DNA: TGTGCCACCAGTGAGCCAGGGGGCAGTGAGCAGTTCTTC. Its translation is CATSEPGGSEQFF.

This chain connects TRBV2 to TRBJ1-5, with unresolved D. Germline V lookup: CDR1 SNHLY, CDR2 FYNNEI. Trimming removed 1 base from V and 4 bases from J, with 8 bases in between. This CDR3 has 14 residues. Here the CDR3 DNA reads TGTGCCAGCAGTGAAGTCTCGGGGAATCAGCCCCAGCATTTT. Protein sequence: CASSEVSGNQPQHF.

J is TRBJ2-1 and V is TRBV7-9; 7 bases map to TRBD2. V trimming: 4 bases; J trimming: 3 bases; junction bases outside the gene matches: 3. CDR1 and CDR2 (germline): SEHNR, FQNEAQ (reference sequence). This CDR3 has 14 residues. The CDR3 reads CASSSRDYYNEQFF. DNA of the CDR3: TGTGCCAGCAGCTCCCGGGACTACTACAATGAGCAGTTCTTC.

The chain joins TRBV7-9 to TRBJ2-7, with D unclear. Between the trimmed V and J ends, which lost 5 bases and 5 bases, there was a span of 16 bases. This CDR3 contains 14 residues. Germline-derived CDR1 and CDR2 are SEHNR and FQNEAQ (reference sequence). For the CDR3, the DNA is TGTGCCAGCAGCCCATCTCAGGACCCAGACGAGCAGTACTTC. It yields the protein CASSPSQDPDEQYF.

The chain combines TRBV6-6 with TRBJ1-5; no firm D call. CDR1 and CDR2 (germline): MNHNY, SVGAGI (reference sequence). V lost 2 bases, J lost 4 bases, and 6 bases lay in between. The CDR3 runs 13 residues. The CDR3 sequence is CASSYVGNQPQHF. The DNA of the CDR3 is TGTGCCAGCAGTTACGTGGGAAATCAGCCCCAGCATTTT.

The chain employs TRBV20-1 and TRBJ2-5; TRBD1 aligns across 7 bases. Trimming at V came to 3 bases and at J to 3 bases, leaving 4 bases not matched to a gene. There are 13 residues in the CDR3. Germline V lookup: CDR1 DFQATT, CDR2 SNEGSKA (reference sequence). CDR3 sequence (DNA): TGCAGTGCTAGGGACAGGACAAAAGAGACCCAGTACTTC. Protein sequence: CSARDRTKETQYF.

The chain is built from TRBV5-1 and TRBJ2-3; no firm D call. CDR3 length equals 15 residues. Between the trimmed V and J ends, which lost 4 bases and 0 bases, there was a span of 12 bases. Germline V gives CDR1 SGHRS, CDR2 YFSETQ. CDR3 residues: CASSGTHGSTDTQYF. The CDR3 DNA reads as TGCGCCAGCAGCGGAACACACGGTAGCACAGATACGCAGTATTTT.

This clonotype has more than one count but fewer than ten. The CDR3: CASSQVGGDEQFF. The CDR3 DNA sequence: TGTGCCAGCAGCCAAGTGGGTGGTGATGAGCAGTTCTTC. This sequence joins TRBV3-1 and TRBJ2-1; no reliable D call. V dropped 1 base and J dropped 8 bases, with 9 bases sitting between them. Germline lookup yields CDR1 LGHDT and CDR2 YNNKEL (reference sequence). The CDR3 loop spans 13 amino acids.

The genes are TRBV6-2 or TRBV6-3 and TRBJ2-2; weak D call: TRBD2 (6 bases). The CDR3 totals 17 residues. V gave up 5 bases and J gave up 6 bases, with 22 bases separating them. CDR1 is MNHEY and CDR2 is SVGEGT in the germline V gene. CDR3 coding DNA: TGTGCCAGCAGTACCTATACAGCATTAGGAGGGTCCGGGGAGCTGTTTTTT. This sequence encodes CASSTYTALGGSGELFF.

The chain carries TRBV5-1 and TRBJ2-1; possible D gene TRBD2, 5 bases. Germline V CDR1 and CDR2: SGHRS, YFSETQ. V lost 0 bases to trimming and J lost 4 bases, with 11 bases between them. This CDR3 comprises 15 residues. The CDR3 bases are TGCGCCAGCAGCTTGGGGACTCTAGGATACAATGAGCAGTTCTTC. Protein: CASSLGTLGYNEQFF.

Only a few counts were recorded for this clonotype. The chain recombines TRBV24-1 with TRBJ2-7; D gene unclear. The CDR3 covers 13 residues. CDR1 KGHDR and CDR2 SFDVKD come from the germline V gene. With 3 bases removed from V and 2 bases from J, the gap between germline ends came to 7 bases. CDR3 residues: CATSDDTAYEQYF. CDR3 nucleotides: TGTGCCACCAGTGATGATACAGCCTACGAGCAGTACTTC.

The sample holds a few counts of this clonotype. V gene TRBV5-1 combines with J gene TRBJ1-4; D unclear. Trimming shortened V by 1 base and J by 0 bases, and 7 bases separated the two germline ends. The CDR3 sequence is 15 residues long. The germline CDR1 and CDR2 sequences are SGHRS and YFSETQ. The CDR3 nucleotides read TGCGCCAGCAGCTTGCGGCCAGCAACTAATGAAAAACTGTTTTTT. This encodes CASSLRPATNEKLFF. Complete variable domain (other parts from reference TRBV5-1 and TRBJ1-4): KAGVTQTPRYLIKTRGQQVTLSCSPISGHRSVSWYQQTPGQGLQFLFEYFSETQRNKGNFPGRFSGRQFSNSRSEMNVSTLELGDSALYLCASSLRPATNEKLFFGSGTQLSVL.

This chain connects TRBV20-1 to TRBJ1-2, with D uncertain. CDR1 is DFQATT and CDR2 is SNEGSKA in the germline V gene (reference sequence). Trimming shortened V by 1 base and J by 8 bases, and 5 bases separated the two germline ends. CDR3 length equals 10 residues. CDR3 DNA sequence: TGCAGTGCTAGAGGGGAGGGCTACACCTTC. Its protein product is CSARGEGYTF.

The rearrangement joins TRBV7-2 to TRBJ2-1; D unresolved. Trimming took off 5 bases at V and 2 bases at J, with 13 bases between the two ends. Germline V gives CDR1 SGHTA, CDR2 FQGNSA. The CDR3 sequence is 15 residues long. This chain's CDR3 is CASSHDVGTYNEQFF. CDR3 bases: TGTGCCAGCAGCCACGACGTAGGGACCTACAATGAGCAGTTCTTC.

In its sample, this clonotype was seen a few times. This chain connects TRBV5-1 to TRBJ2-2; no clear D gene. Trimming shortened V by 4 bases and J by 11 bases, and 12 bases separated the two germline ends. The CDR3 sequence is 12 residues long. Germline V gene sequence: CDR1 SGHRS, CDR2 YFSETQ. The CDR3 protein is CASSPEFRELFF. The CDR3 DNA reads TGCGCCAGCAGCCCGGAATTCAGAGAGCTGTTTTTT.

This clonotype was recorded a few times. The genes are TRBV14 and TRBJ2-7; 8 nucleotides agree with TRBD2. This CDR3 has 14 residues. Germline-derived CDR1 and CDR2 are SGHDN and FVKESK. V lost 3 bases and J lost 1; bases outside the gene matches: 2. CDR3 region: CASSQQRESYEQYF. Written as DNA, the CDR3 is TGTGCCAGCAGCCAGCAGCGGGAGTCCTACGAGCAGTACTTC.

CDR3 protein: CASSLPRLAGGPGNTGELFF. The CDR3 DNA reads TGCGCCAGCAGCTTGCCTCGACTAGCGGGAGGGCCTGGAAACACCGGGGAGCTGTTTTTT. The V gene is TRBV5-1, the J gene TRBJ2-2; 14 nucleotides agree with TRBD2. This CDR3 spans 20 amino acids. Germline assignment: CDR1 SGHRS and CDR2 YFSETQ. With V trimmed by 1 base and J by 2 bases, 10 bases remained unmatched.

The genes are TRBV4-1 and TRBJ1-2; D possibly corresponds to TRBD1 (5 bases). The CDR3 contains 15 residues. Between the trimmed V and J ends, which lost 0 bases and 4 bases, there was a span of 12 bases. From germline, CDR1 is MGHRA and CDR2 YSYEKL. The CDR3 reads CASSQEYWGGYGYTF. Written as DNA, the CDR3 is TGCGCCAGCAGCCAAGAATACTGGGGCGGCTATGGCTACACCTTC.

This clonotype was detected only a few times. The CDR3 loop is CASSFTSGTYNEQFF. The DNA of the CDR3 is TGTGCCAGCAGCTTTACTAGCGGGACCTACAATGAGCAGTTCTTC. The rearrangement joins TRBV7-9 to TRBJ2-1, with 10 bases that match TRBD2. V was clipped by 3 bases and J by 2 bases; unmatched bases: 1. The CDR3 is made up of 15 amino acids. Germline CDR1 and CDR2: SEHNR and FQNEAQ (reference sequence).

The chain couples TRBV7-9 to TRBJ2-1, with TRBD2 matching over 7 bases. The CDR3 runs to 15 residues. With 6 bases clipped from V and 10 bases from J, the junction kept 15 bases outside the gene matches. Germline CDR1 is SEHNR and CDR2 is FQNEAQ (reference sequence). DNA of the CDR3: TGTGCCAGCAGGCAGACTAGCCTGGGGTATGGGGAGCAGTTCTTC. Amino acids: CASRQTSLGYGEQFF.

The chain couples TRBV6-6 to TRBJ1-3; weak D call: TRBD1 (5 bases). Deletions cut 5 bases from V and 5 bases from J, with 10 bases between. The CDR3 contains 13 residues. The germline CDR1 and CDR2 sequences are MNHNY and SVGAGI (reference sequence). The CDR3 coding sequence is TGTGCCAGCAGTGGTGGGGGGAGAAACACCATATATTTT. It is translated as CASSGGGRNTIYF.

This clonotype occurred a few times. The chain employs TRBV28 and TRBJ2-1, with D unclear. Trimming removed 5 bases from V and 4 bases from J, with 15 bases in between. In germline, CDR1 is MDHEN, CDR2 SYDVKM. This CDR3 is 15 amino acids long. The CDR3 is CASSPIIGHYNEQFF. CDR3 in DNA: TGTGCCAGCAGTCCAATTATCGGGCATTACAATGAGCAGTTCTTC.

The genes are TRBV5-1 and TRBJ2-5; TRBD1 is a possible D gene (5 bases). The CDR3 totals 13 residues. Germline lookup yields CDR1 SGHRS and CDR2 YFSETQ. Between the trimmed V and J ends, which lost 2 bases and 5 bases, there was a span of 10 bases. CDR3: CASSFQGYETQYF. In nucleotides, the CDR3 is TGCGCCAGCAGCTTCCAGGGCTACGAGACCCAGTACTTC.

The gene calls are TRBV20-1 and TRBJ2-1, with D possibly TRBD1 on 6 matching bases. The CDR3 loop spans 16 amino acids. CDR1 DFQATT and CDR2 SNEGSKA come from the germline V gene (reference sequence). Trimming removed 0 bases at V and 0 bases at J, with 12 bases between. CDR3 region: CSARDLRGSSYNEQFF. The CDR3 DNA follows: TGCAGTGCTAGAGATCTGAGGGGGAGCTCCTACAATGAGCAGTTCTTC.

V is TRBV5-1 and J is TRBJ2-7, with D possibly being TRBD1 (6 bases). Trimming took off 0 bases at V and 2 bases at J, with 12 bases between the two ends. This CDR3 is 15 amino acids long. CDR1 and CDR2 from the germline V gene are SGHRS and YFSETQ. In DNA form, the CDR3 reads TGCGCCAGCAGCTTGGGGAGGACAGTAACCTACGAGCAGTACTTC. This codes for CASSLGRTVTYEQYF.

This clonotype was observed a few times. V and J are TRBV15 and TRBJ2-1; 9 bases are shared with TRBD1. Germline CDR1 and CDR2: LNHNV and YYDKDF (reference sequence). V trimming: 7 bases; J trimming: 6 bases; junction bases outside the gene matches: 1. This CDR3 spans 12 amino acids. In nucleotides, the CDR3 is TGTGCCACCATGACAGGGGGCAATGAGCAGTTCTTC. As protein: CATMTGGNEQFF.

This clonotype was detected only a few times. The chain employs TRBV6-1 and TRBJ2-7; D remains unclear. The CDR3 sequence is 15 residues long. Trimming cost V 4 bases and J 0 bases, with 13 bases left between them. The germline V gene has CDR1 MNHNS and CDR2 SASEGT. This CDR3 reads CASSATGYFSYEQYF. DNA of the CDR3: TGTGCCAGCAGTGCGACGGGCTACTTCTCCTACGAGCAGTACTTC.